This T cell receptor beta chain was retrieved from a study of Graves' ophthalmopathy and Graves' hyperthyroidism. Study in general: Peripheral blood was gathered at first diagnosis, ahead of any treatment whatsoever.

Germline V CDR1 and CDR2: DFQATT, SNEGSKA (reference sequence). The CDR3 totals 15 residues. Trimming cost V 7 bases and J 0 bases, with 18 bases left between them. Amplification targeted the TCR beta CDR3 regions, with RNA transcripts as the source material. First-round RT-PCR employed HTBI primers, with a second-round multiplex PCR after it. TCRdb re-analysed the multiplex PCR reads in MiXCR, keeping a single row per CDR3 protein. The table has approximately 640,000 distinct CDR3 sequences, 35% to 50% seen once. Moderate-to-severe activity, CAS ≥3, NOSPECS ≥4 and duration under 3 months were recorded for donors with ophthalmopathy. Patients were left out if they had other autoimmune diseases, uncontrolled infections, pregnancy or lactation. PBMCs had their origin in fresh peripheral blood (approximately 9.9 ml). This clonotype was observed at least ten times.

Sample: peripheral blood. V and J are TRBV20-1 and TRBJ1-1; a weak D match, TRBD1 (5 bases). This clonotype was obtained from an adult man with Graves' ophthalmopathy. The CDR3: CSVQDTRWMNTEAFF. The CDR3 DNA follows: TGCAGTGTGCAGGACACGCGGTGGATGAACACTGAAGCTTTCTTT.